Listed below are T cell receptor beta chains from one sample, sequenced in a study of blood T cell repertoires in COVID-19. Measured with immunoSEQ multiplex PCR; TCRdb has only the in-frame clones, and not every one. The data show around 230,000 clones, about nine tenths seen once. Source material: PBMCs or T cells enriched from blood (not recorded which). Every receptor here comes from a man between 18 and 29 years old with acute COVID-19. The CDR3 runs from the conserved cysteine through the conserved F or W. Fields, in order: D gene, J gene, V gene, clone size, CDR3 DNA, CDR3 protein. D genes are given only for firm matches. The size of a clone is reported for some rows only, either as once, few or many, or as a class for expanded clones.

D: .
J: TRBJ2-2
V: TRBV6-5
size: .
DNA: TGTGCCAGCAGCAAAGGGGGAGGGGGATCGGGGGAGCTGTTTTTT
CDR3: CASSKGGGGSGELFF

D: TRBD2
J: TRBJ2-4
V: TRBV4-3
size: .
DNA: TGCGCCAGCCAACCTACGCGGAATGGCGGGAGAGGAGAAAACATTCAGTACTTC
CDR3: CASQPTRNGGRGENIQYF

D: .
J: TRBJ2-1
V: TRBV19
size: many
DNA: TGTGCCAGTAGTATAGATCTAGGGACATTAAAGGGCGAGCAGTTCTTC
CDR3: CASSIDLGTLKGEQFF

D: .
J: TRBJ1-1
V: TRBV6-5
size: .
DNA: TGTCTGGGGGGGGTACAGGGTGGGACTGAAGCTTTCTTT
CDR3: CLGGVQGGTEAFF

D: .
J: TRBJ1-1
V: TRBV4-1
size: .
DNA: TGCGCCAGCAGCCAAGGAACAGTTATGAACACTGAAGCTTTCTTT
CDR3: CASSQGTVMNTEAFF

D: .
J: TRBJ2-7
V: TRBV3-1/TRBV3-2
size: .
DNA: TGTGCCAGCAGCCAAGGGGCAGGGGTCACCTACGAGCAGTACTTC
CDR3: CASSQGAGVTYEQYF

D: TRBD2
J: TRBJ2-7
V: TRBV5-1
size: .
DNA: TGCGCCAGCAGCTTAACTAGCGGGAGAGCGTCATACGAGCAGTACTTC
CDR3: CASSLTSGRASYEQYF

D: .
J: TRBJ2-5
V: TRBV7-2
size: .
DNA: TGTGCCAGCAGCTTTACCGTACAGGCCGAGCGGACCCAGTACTTC
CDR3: CASSFTVQAERTQYF

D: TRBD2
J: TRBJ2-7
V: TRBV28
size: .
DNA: TGTGCCAGCAGGCCCGGTCTAGCGGTCTCCTACGAGCAGTACTTC
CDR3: CASRPGLAVSYEQYF

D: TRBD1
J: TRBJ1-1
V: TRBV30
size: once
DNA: TGTGCCTGGAGTAGAAAGGGACAGGGGGCTTTCTTT
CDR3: CAWSRKGQGAFF

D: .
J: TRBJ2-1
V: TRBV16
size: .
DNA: TGTGCCAGCAGCCAATCGCACAGCTACAATGAGCAGTTCTTC
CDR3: CASSQSHSYNEQFF

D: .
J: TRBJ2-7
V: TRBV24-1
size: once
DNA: TGTGCCACCAGTGATCCGGGGAGGTACGAGCAGTACTTC
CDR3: CATSDPGRYEQYF

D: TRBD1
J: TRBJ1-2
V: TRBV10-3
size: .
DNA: TGTGCCATCAGTGACCCGATGACAGGGAACTATGGCTACACCTTC
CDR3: CAISDPMTGNYGYTF

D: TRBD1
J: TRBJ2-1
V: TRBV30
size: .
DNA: TGTGCCTGGAGTGTCGGGACAGGGTTTATGCGTGAGCAGTTCTTC
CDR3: CAWSVGTGFMREQFF

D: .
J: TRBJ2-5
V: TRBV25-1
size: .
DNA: TGTGCCAGCAGTGGAAACTACGGACAGATCTCATCTAAAGAGACCCAGTACTTC
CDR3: CASSGNYGQISSKETQYF

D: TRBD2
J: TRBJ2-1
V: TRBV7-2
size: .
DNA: TGTGCCAGCAGCCGGGGACTAGCGGGAACCTACAATGAGCAGTTCTTC
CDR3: CASSRGLAGTYNEQFF

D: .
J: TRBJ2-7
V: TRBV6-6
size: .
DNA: TGTGCCAGCGTAATACACGCGGGCAAACCCGCGACTAAGCAGTACTTC
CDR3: CASVIHAGKPATKQYF

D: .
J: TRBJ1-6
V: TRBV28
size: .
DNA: TGTGCCAGCTTTTGGCAGGGTAATTCACCCCTCCACTTT
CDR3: CASFWQGNSPLHF

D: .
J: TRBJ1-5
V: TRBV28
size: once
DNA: TGTGCCAGCAGTGTGGACACTACGATTAGTCAGCCCCAGCATTTT
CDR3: CASSVDTTISQPQHF

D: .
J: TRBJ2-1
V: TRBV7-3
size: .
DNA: TGTGCCAGCAGCTTAGGCCCGGGGAATGAGCAGTTCTTC
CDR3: CASSLGPGNEQFF

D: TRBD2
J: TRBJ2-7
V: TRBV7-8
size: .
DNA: TGTGCCAGCAGTCCCGGCCTACTAGCGGCCTCCTACGAGCAGTACTTC
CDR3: CASSPGLLAASYEQYF

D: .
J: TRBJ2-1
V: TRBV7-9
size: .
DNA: TGTGCCAGCAGCTTAATCCGAGTGTGGGCAAAGCAGTTCTTC
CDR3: CASSLIRVWAKQFF

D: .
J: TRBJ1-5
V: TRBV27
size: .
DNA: TGTGCCAGCAGTTTAAGCTTCCCCCCTTATCAGCCCCAGCATTTT
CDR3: CASSLSFPPYQPQHF

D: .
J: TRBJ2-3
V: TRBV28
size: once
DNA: TGTGCCAGCAGCTCGGTGGATACGCAGTATTTT
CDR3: CASSSVDTQYF

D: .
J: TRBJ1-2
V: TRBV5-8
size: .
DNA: TGTGCCAGCAGCTTGGAGTCCAGGGCCGGCTACACCTTC
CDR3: CASSLESRAGYTF

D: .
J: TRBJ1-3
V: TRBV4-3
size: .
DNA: TGCGCCAGCAGCCACGACGGGAACAGCGGGGATTTT
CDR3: CASSHDGNSGDF